The 10 T cell receptor beta chains presented below share a single source sample, sequenced in a study of early T cells in non-severe SARS-CoV-2 infection. TCRdb reanalysed the 5' RACE reads using MiXCR and keeps one entry per CDR3 protein. The table shows over 95,000 distinct CDR3 sequences, with 16% occurring only once. The sequenced sample consisted of whole blood. The source is an adult who was a healthcare worker with PCR-confirmed SARS-CoV-2 infection or an uninfected control (not recorded which).

The chain employs TRBV5-1 and TRBJ2-1; D unclear. Deletions cut 2 bases from V and 5 bases from J, with 11 bases between. Germline V CDR1 and CDR2: SGHRS, YFSETQ. This CDR3 spans 14 amino acids. CDR3 loop: CASSFRTDDNEQFF. CDR3 in DNA: TGCGCCAGCAGCTTCCGGACGGACGACAATGAGCAGTTCTTC.

V and J are TRBV20-1 and TRBJ2-3, with 7 bases fitting TRBD2. There are 14 residues in the CDR3. Germline V CDR1 and CDR2: DFQATT, SNEGSKA (reference sequence). Germline trimming cut 0 bases from V and 3 bases from J; bases unmatched to any gene: 3. The CDR3 loop is CSAREGGRTDTQYF. For the CDR3, the DNA is TGCAGTGCTAGAGAGGGCGGGAGAACAGATACGCAGTATTTT.

The chain carries TRBV7-2 and TRBJ2-3; D is perhaps TRBD1 or TRBD2 (6 bases each). The CDR3 is 14 residues long. Germline CDR1 and CDR2: SGHTA and FQGNSA. Trimming pared 1 base from V and 6 bases from J, leaving 11 bases between. The CDR3 sequence is CASSLVGGLDTQYF. CDR3 coding DNA: TGTGCCAGCAGCTTAGTAGGGGGGTTGGATACGCAGTATTTT.

This clonotype appeared a few times. CDR3 sequence: CASSGIGNEQFF. DNA for the CDR3: TGTGCCAGTAGCGGGATTGGCAATGAGCAGTTCTTC. The rearrangement joins TRBV19 to TRBJ2-1, with D perhaps TRBD2 (5 bases). Trimming removed 6 bases at V and 6 bases at J, with 9 bases between. Germline assignment: CDR1 LNHDA and CDR2 SQIVND (reference sequence). The CDR3 totals 12 residues.

In its sample, this clonotype was seen a few times. The J gene is TRBJ1-1, the V gene TRBV29-1; D is perhaps TRBD1 (5 bases). CDR1 and CDR2 from the germline V gene are SQVTM and ANQGSEA. Between the trimmed V and J ends, which lost 6 bases and 7 bases, there was a span of 12 bases. CDR3 length equals 11 residues. CDR3 DNA: TGCAGCGTGGGAGGGACGGTTGAAGCTTTCTTT. It codes for CSVGGTVEAFF.

The chain has TRBV18 and TRBJ2-1, with D perhaps TRBD1 (5 bases). The ends were cut back, 0 bases at V and 6 bases at J, with 15 bases in the middle. The CDR3 totals 16 residues. Looked up from germline, CDR1 is KGHSH and CDR2 is LQKENI. The CDR3 loop reads CASSPPTDLQGNEQFF. The CDR3 nucleotides are TGTGCCAGCTCACCACCGACAGACTTACAAGGCAATGAGCAGTTCTTC.

The chain recombines TRBV20-1 with TRBJ2-7, with D perhaps TRBD1 (6 bases). The CDR3 spans 12 residues. Trimming pared 6 bases from V and 6 bases from J, leaving 15 bases between. Germline V lookup: CDR1 DFQATT, CDR2 SNEGSKA (reference sequence). The CDR3 DNA reads TGCAGTGCCCAGACTGACAGGTCCGAGCAGTACTTC. Its translation: CSAQTDRSEQYF.

The chain joins TRBV3-1 to TRBJ1-2; D possibly corresponds to TRBD1 (6 bases). The CDR3 is made up of 13 amino acids. Trimming removed 5 bases from V and 7 bases from J, with 14 bases in between. Germline assignment: CDR1 LGHDT and CDR2 YNNKEL (reference sequence). The CDR3 reads CASSVTGYFGYTF. The CDR3, as DNA: TGTGCCAGCAGCGTAACAGGGTACTTTGGCTACACCTTC.

Only a few counts were recorded for this clonotype. This chain uses TRBV7-2 with TRBJ2-7, with D unclear. V lost 1 base, J lost 2 bases, and 12 bases lay in between. The CDR3 extends over 15 amino acids. CDR1 SGHTA and CDR2 FQGNSA come from the germline V gene. The CDR3 region has the DNA TGTGCCAGCAGCTTAGATCCCGGAGTGACCTACGAGCAGTACTTC. This gives the protein CASSLDPGVTYEQYF.

In nucleotides, the CDR3 is TGTGCCAGCAGTACAGGGGGCGGACCTTATGGCTACACCTTC. As protein: CASSTGGGPYGYTF. The J gene is TRBJ1-2, the V gene TRBV28, with 9 bases fitting TRBD1. The CDR3 runs 14 residues. Losses at the gene ends were 5 bases for V and 5 bases for J; bases not matched to a gene: 6. CDR1 and CDR2 from the germline V gene are MDHEN and SYDVKM.